This entry lists 20 T cell receptor beta chains sequenced from one sample in a study of cytomegalovirus exposure and HLA in healthy donors. The PCR made use of 60 Vbeta and 13 Jbeta primers. Here immunoSEQ multiplex PCR was the method, and the copy in TCRdb shows in-frame clones only, minus some. The repertoire holds 95,000 to 100,000 clones, with 78% as singletons. Sample: PBMCs. The receptors come from a woman between 55 and 75 years old in good health and CMV-seronegative.

This clone came up once. Here the CDR3 reads CASSFRGTNEKLFF. As DNA, the CDR3 is TGTGCCAGCAGCTTTAGAGGCACTAATGAAAAACTGTTTTTT. The genes are TRBV7-9 and TRBJ1-4; no clear D. V lost 3 bases to trimming and J lost 2 bases, with 7 bases between them. Per germline, CDR1 SEHNR and CDR2 FQNEAQ (reference sequence). The CDR3 has 14 residues.

This clone showed up just a few times. J is TRBJ1-5 and V is TRBV13; D uncertain. The CDR3 is 14 residues long. V was pared by 0 bases and J by 0 bases, with 3 bases between. Germline CDR1 reads PRHDT; CDR2 reads FYEKMQ (reference sequence). Written as DNA, the CDR3 is TGTGCCAGCAGCTTAGGCGGTAGCAATCAGCCCCAGCATTTT. Protein: CASSLGGSNQPQHF.

This clone was picked up a small number of times. The chain uses TRBV29-1 and TRBJ2-5, with 7 bases fitting TRBD1. Germline CDR1 and CDR2: SQVTM and ANQGSEA. The CDR3 runs to 12 residues. The V gene end was trimmed by 3 bases and the J gene end by 4 bases; junction bases not matched to a gene: 2. In DNA form, the CDR3 reads TGCAGCGTTGACAGGGGGAGAGAGACCCAGTACTTC. This gives the protein CSVDRGRETQYF.

The CDR3 coding sequence is TGTGCCAGCAGCTTACTAGCGGGAGAGGAGCAGTTCTTC. Protein sequence: CASSLLAGEEQFF. This chain connects TRBV5-4 to TRBJ2-1, with 11 bases fitting TRBD2. With V trimmed by 2 bases and J by 10 bases, 2 bases remained unmatched. This CDR3 comprises 13 residues. The germline CDR1 and CDR2 sequences are SGHNT and YYREEE (reference sequence). The variable domain in full, with the rest retrieved from reference TRBV5-4 and TRBJ2-1, is ETGVTQSPTHLIKTRGQQVTLRCSSQSGHNTVSWYQQALGQGPQFIFQYYREEENGRGNFPPRFSGLQFPNYSSELNVNALELDDSALYLCASSLLAGEEQFFGPGTRLTVL.

This rearrangement joins TRBV2 to TRBJ2-5; 8 bases align to TRBD2. V shed 8 bases and J 7 bases; nucleotides not matched to a gene: 18. The CDR3 runs 16 residues. Per germline, CDR1 SNHLY and CDR2 FYNNEI. The CDR3 DNA follows: TGTGCCAGCTCAGGTTCGACTAGCGCCCTCCTGGGGACCCAGTACTTC. It codes for CASSGSTSALLGTQYF.

The genes are TRBV9 and TRBJ2-2; the D is unclear. Per the germline V gene, CDR1 is SGDLS and CDR2 is YYNGEE. The CDR3 consists of 15 residues. V lost 0 bases to trimming and J lost 3 bases, with 9 bases between them. The CDR3: CASSVAGMDTGELFF. As DNA, the CDR3 is TGTGCCAGCAGCGTAGCTGGCATGGACACCGGGGAGCTGTTTTTT.

The chain is built from TRBV6-6 and TRBJ1-2; 7 bases match TRBD1. V lost 11 bases to trimming and J lost 0 bases; unmatched junction nucleotides: 6. There are 13 residues in the CDR3. The germline CDR1 and CDR2 sequences are MNHNY and SVGAGI (reference sequence). In nucleotides, the CDR3 is TGTGCCGCCAGGGACAGTGCTAACTATGGCTACACCTTC. It codes for CAARDSANYGYTF.

V usage is TRBV19 and J usage is TRBJ1-2, with a tentative D call TRBD1 (6 bases). V gave up 8 bases and J gave up 4 bases, with 11 bases separating them. Germline V gene data show CDR1 as LNHDA and CDR2 as SQIVND (reference sequence). The CDR3 covers 12 residues. The CDR3 DNA sequence: TGTGCCAGTCGTCCAGGGGCCTATGGCTACACCTTC. Encoded protein: CASRPGAYGYTF.

The V call is TRBV7-6, the J call TRBJ1-4; possible D gene TRBD1, 5 bases. Germline CDR1 SGHVS, CDR2 FNYEAQ. V was clipped by 5 bases and J by 1 base, with 14 bases between them. This CDR3 has 16 amino acids. This chain's CDR3 is CASSPSPGGTNEKLFF. CDR3 in DNA: TGTGCCAGCAGCCCTAGCCCGGGGGGAACTAATGAAAAACTGTTTTTT.

There are a few counts of this clone. The chain joins TRBV6-5 to TRBJ1-1; tentative D call: TRBD1 (6 bases). The V gene's germline CDR1 is MNHEY and CDR2 SVGAGI. The CDR3 consists of 15 residues. Trimming left V 0 bases short and J 5 bases short, with 13 bases between. The CDR3 sequence: CASSYSGGQGTEAFF. In nucleotides, the CDR3 is TGTGCCAGCAGTTACTCGGGGGGGCAAGGGACTGAAGCTTTCTTT.

This clone occurred a few times. The rearrangement joins TRBV6-5 to TRBJ1-4; 7 positions match TRBD1. Losses at the gene ends were 5 bases for V and 7 bases for J; bases not matched to a gene: 7. The CDR3 extends over 14 amino acids. Germline assignment: CDR1 MNHEY and CDR2 SVGAGI. CDR3 bases: TGTGCCAGCAGTCACAGGGGCTTGGTTGAAAAACTGTTTTTT. As protein: CASSHRGLVEKLFF.

The V gene is TRBV18, the J gene TRBJ2-3; 8 nucleotides line up with TRBD2. The V gene's germline CDR1 is KGHSH and CDR2 LQKENI. The J segment lost 5 bases and the V segment lost 3 bases, leaving 10 bases of the junction unmatched. The CDR3 spans 16 residues. In nucleotides, the CDR3 is TGTGCCAGCTCACCTAACGAGCGGGGGAATATAGATACGCAGTATTTT. Its translation is CASSPNERGNIDTQYF. The full variable domain, with the rest looked up from reference TRBV18 and TRBJ2-3, is NAGVMQNPRHLVRRRGQEARLRCSPMKGHSHVYWYRQLPEEGLKFMVYLQKENIIDESGMPKERFSAEFPKEGPSILRIQQVVRGDSAAYFCASSPNERGNIDTQYFGPGTRLTVL.

The chain has TRBV7-9 and TRBJ1-5; TRBD1 might be the D (5 bases). CDR1 and CDR2 (germline): SEHNR, FQNEAQ (reference sequence). The CDR3 covers 16 residues. The V and J ends lost 0 bases and 2 bases respectively, with 11 bases between them. The CDR3 coding sequence is TGTGCCAGCAGCTTAGCTGGGGGGACTGGCAATCAGCCCCAGCATTTT. Its translation is CASSLAGGTGNQPQHF. The whole variable domain, remainder taken from reference TRBV7-9 and TRBJ1-5, is DTGVSQNPRHKITKRGQNVTFRCDPISEHNRLYWYRQTLGQGPEFLTYFQNEAQLEKSRLLSDRFSAERPKGSFSTLEIQRTEQGDSAMYLCASSLAGGTGNQPQHFGDGTRLSIL.

The chain carries TRBV6-5 and TRBJ1-3, with no clear D. The ends were cut back, 2 bases at V and 0 bases at J, with 8 bases in the middle. Germline V gene sequence: CDR1 MNHEY, CDR2 SVGAGI. The CDR3 covers 15 residues. For the CDR3, the DNA is TGTGCCAGCAGTTACCACAGCCTCTCTGGAAACACCATATATTTT. It specifies CASSYHSLSGNTIYF.

This chain connects TRBV28 to TRBJ2-1, with 10 positions matching TRBD2. Germline assignment: CDR1 MDHEN and CDR2 SYDVKM. CDR3 length equals 14 residues. Losses at the gene ends were 3 bases for V and 10 bases for J; bases not matched to a gene: 6. CDR3 coding DNA: TGTGCCAGCAGTTTGCCGCCGGGACTAGCGGAGCAGTTCTTC. Translating it yields CASSLPPGLAEQFF.

The count of this clone is one. The chain combines TRBV7-9 with TRBJ1-5; maybe TRBD1 (6 bases). The germline V gene encodes CDR1 SEHNR and CDR2 FQNEAQ (reference sequence). V was pared by 1 base and J by 9 bases, with 13 bases between. CDR3 size: 14 residues. This chain's CDR3 is CASSLDRANGPQHF. The CDR3 DNA reads as TGTGCCAGCAGCTTAGACAGGGCCAATGGGCCCCAGCATTTT.

This chain joins TRBV10-3 and TRBJ2-3; 9 bases are shared with TRBD2. The CDR3 spans 14 residues. J lost 4 bases, V lost 6 bases, and 5 bases had no gene match. The germline CDR1 and CDR2 sequences are ENHRY and SYGVKD. CDR3 nucleotide sequence: TGTGCCATCAGGATAGCGGGAGCCTCAGATACGCAGTATTTT. Translating gives CAIRIAGASDTQYF.

The V call is TRBV18, the J call TRBJ1-5; D perhaps matches TRBD1 (5 bases). The CDR3 spans 13 residues. Per germline, CDR1 KGHSH and CDR2 LQKENI. The germline V and J ends were trimmed by 3 bases and 7 bases, with 10 bases remaining between them. This chain's CDR3 is CASSPQGDQPQHF. Written as DNA, the CDR3 is TGTGCCAGCTCACCGCAGGGCGACCAGCCCCAGCATTTT.

This chain joins TRBV28 and TRBJ1-1; 7 positions agree with TRBD1. The germline gives CDR1 MDHEN, CDR2 SYDVKM. V lost 8 bases to trimming and J lost 8 bases; unmatched junction nucleotides: 14. The CDR3 runs 14 residues. The CDR3 region has the DNA TGTGCCAGCGCCGCGAGGGGGCGCCGGGGGGAAGCTTTCTTT. Its protein product is CASAARGRRGEAFF. The entire variable domain, with the rest obtained from reference TRBV28 and TRBJ1-1, is as follows: DVKVTQSSRYLVKRTGEKVFLECVQDMDHENMFWYRQDPGLGLRLIYFSYDVKMKEKGDIPEGYSVSREKKERFSLILESASTNQTSMYLCASAARGRRGEAFFGQGTRLTVV.

J is TRBJ1-2 and V is TRBV9; TRBD1 agrees at 10 bases. The CDR3 is made up of 14 amino acids. In germline, CDR1 is SGDLS, CDR2 YYNGEE. V shed 3 bases, J shed 3 bases, and the junction held 2 bases outside the gene matches. The CDR3 coding sequence is TGTGCCAGCAGCGCAGGGACAGGGGACTATGGCTACACCTTC. Translated, it gives CASSAGTGDYGYTF.